Sequencing of this T cell receptor (beta chain) was carried out in a study of blood T cell repertoires in COVID-19. Whole-study context: Researchers got acute and convalescent COVID-19 samples from the United States, Italy and Spain. Nucleic acid was either cDNA or gDNA, and it came from T cells, B-cell-depleted T cells, or PBMCs.

Per the original methods: Amplification of reference gene primers provided the estimated nucleated cell counts. Profiled with immunoSEQ multiplex PCR; TCRdb holds only in-frame clones, not every one. V and J calls and clone size are given by that table; D and trimming were obtained from the DNA. Counted here are around 130,000 clones, about 88% occurring once; the ten biggest clones make up approximately 17%. Germline V gives CDR1 MGHDK, CDR2 SYGVNS. The CDR3 has 15 amino acids. J was trimmed by 5 bases and V by 3 bases; bases with no gene match: 3. This receptor was identified in a woman older than 75 with acute or convalescent COVID-19. The sequenced material came from peripheral blood. The rearrangement links TRBV25-1 to TRBJ1-4, with 10 bases matching TRBD1. The CDR3 sequence is CASSERTGGNEKLFF. In DNA, the CDR3 is TGTGCCAGCAGTGAGCGGACAGGGGGAAATGAAAAACTGTTTTTT.